These 10 T cell receptor beta chains were all obtained from the same sample, sequenced in a study of blood T cell repertoires in COVID-19 (dated by TCRdb to about 2020). The library was generated by the immunoSEQ multiplex PCR assay. Sourced from immuneACCESS, this table was stored by TCRdb with only in-frame sequences that have V and J called. A share of the clones is absent; for the studies checked, an unresolved V gene accounts for under half, and the remainder has no known explanation. A total of 150,000 to 200,000 clones appear in this sample, approximately 88% of them only once. The ten largest account for 9.1% of the sample. Sequenced input: peripheral blood. These TCRs come from a woman older than 75 with active or convalescent COVID-19.

This chain connects TRBV5-1 to TRBJ1-3, with D possibly TRBD1 on 6 matching bases. Germline loops: CDR1 SGHRS, CDR2 YFSETQ. This CDR3 region has 15 residues. Deletions cut 0 bases from V and 3 bases from J, with 10 bases between. CDR3 protein: CASSLEQGFGNTIYF. The CDR3 DNA reads as TGCGCCAGCAGCTTGGAGCAGGGGTTTGGAAACACCATATATTTT. Drawing the rest from reference TRBV5-1 and TRBJ1-3, the complete variable domain is KAGVTQTPRYLIKTRGQQVTLSCSPISGHRSVSWYQQTPGQGLQFLFEYFSETQRNKGNFPGRFSGRQFSNSRSEMNVSTLELGDSALYLCASSLEQGFGNTIYFGEGSWLTVV.

The genes are TRBV5-4 and TRBJ2-7, with D tentatively TRBD1 (6 bases). V lost 2 bases, J lost 6 bases, and 27 bases lay in between. Germline CDR1 SGHNT, CDR2 YYREEE (reference sequence). The CDR3 has 18 residues. CDR3 sequence reads: CASSLQGTPILYTTEQYF. In DNA, the CDR3 is TGTGCCAGCAGCTTACAGGGAACCCCCATTCTTTATACGACCGAGCAGTACTTC. Using reference TRBV5-4 and TRBJ2-7 for the parts outside the CDR3, the full variable domain is ETGVTQSPTHLIKTRGQQVTLRCSSQSGHNTVSWYQQALGQGPQFIFQYYREEENGRGNFPPRFSGLQFPNYSSELNVNALELDDSALYLCASSLQGTPILYTTEQYFGPGTRLTVT.

Only one count was recorded for this clone. The chain employs TRBV5-4 and TRBJ1-2; 7 bases are shared with TRBD1. V trimming: 0 bases; J trimming: 3 bases; junction bases outside the gene matches: 14. The CDR3 extends over 18 amino acids. CDR1 SGHNT and CDR2 YYREEE come from the germline V gene (reference sequence). Written as DNA, the CDR3 is TGTGCCAGCAGCTTGGGGGGCAGGGGGGAGTCGGTTTACTATGGCTACACCTTC. Encoded protein: CASSLGGRGESVYYGYTF.

The chain joins TRBV25-1 to TRBJ1-2, with TRBD1 identical over 11 bases. The CDR3 spans 14 residues. Per the germline V gene, CDR1 is MGHDK and CDR2 is SYGVNS. The V gene end was trimmed by 5 bases and the J gene end by 5 bases; junction bases not matched to a gene: 4. The CDR3 loop reads CASSNRDRGYGYTF. Here the CDR3 DNA reads TGTGCCAGCAGTAACCGGGACAGGGGGTATGGCTACACCTTC.

This chain uses TRBV30 with TRBJ1-2; 10 nucleotides align to TRBD1. This CDR3 has 16 residues. Per germline, CDR1 GTSNPN and CDR2 SVGIG (reference sequence). Trimming took 8 bases from V and 8 from J; bases not matched to a gene: 20. As DNA, the CDR3 is TGTGCCGCTGCCATAGGCCGGGACAGGGGTATATGGGGCTACACCTTC. Translating gives CAAAIGRDRGIWGYTF.

The sample holds a few counts of this clone. The chain recombines TRBV7-8 with TRBJ2-1; TRBD2 matches at 11 bases. The ends lost 1 base at V and 2 bases at J; junction bases unmatched: 7. The CDR3 spans 18 residues. Germline loops: CDR1 SGHVS, CDR2 FQNEAQ. CDR3 coding DNA: TGTGCCAGCAGCTTAGAGGCTAGCGGGGGGCCAACCTACAATGAGCAGTTCTTC. Encoded protein: CASSLEASGGPTYNEQFF.

V usage is TRBV7-2 and J usage is TRBJ1-4; 11 bases are a match to TRBD1. The V gene end was trimmed by 5 bases and the J gene end by 8 bases; junction bases not matched to a gene: 4. CDR3 length equals 14 residues. Germline assignment: CDR1 SGHTA and CDR2 FQGNSA. The CDR3 is CASSPGTGGEKLFF. For the CDR3, the DNA is TGTGCCAGCAGCCCCGGGACAGGGGGGGAAAAACTGTTTTTT. Together with reference TRBV7-2 and TRBJ1-4, the CDR3 gives the full variable domain: GAGVSQSPSNKVTEKGKDVELRCDPISGHTALYWYRQSLGQGLEFLIYFQGNSAPDKSGLPSDRFSAERTGGSVSTLTIQRTQQEDSAVYLCASSPGTGGEKLFFGSGTQLSVL.

The chain couples TRBV5-8 to TRBJ1-5; maybe TRBD1 (6 bases). CDR3 length equals 14 residues. V was clipped by 5 bases and J by 3 bases, with 12 bases between them. Per germline, CDR1 SGHTS and CDR2 YDEGEE. The CDR3 bases are TGTGCCAGCAGTCGCGGACAGCACAATCAGCCCCAGCATTTT. Translation: CASSRGQHNQPQHF.

V gene TRBV6-5 combines with J gene TRBJ2-2, with D tentatively TRBD1 (6 bases). Trimming took off 7 bases at V and 5 bases at J, with 17 bases between the two ends. The CDR3 has 15 residues. In germline, CDR1 is MNHEY, CDR2 SVGAGI. The DNA for the CDR3 is TGTGCCAGCACTGCGACAGGTTCCGTAACCGGGGAGCTGTTTTTT. It yields the protein CASTATGSVTGELFF.

The chain uses TRBV13 and TRBJ1-1; tentative D call: TRBD1 (6 bases). Trimming took off 5 bases at V and 1 base at J, with 11 bases between the two ends. The CDR3 has 14 residues. The germline CDR1 and CDR2 sequences are PRHDT and FYEKMQ (reference sequence). In DNA form, the CDR3 reads TGTGCCAGCAGCCCCCCGACAGGGAACACTGAAGCTTTCTTT. This gives the protein CASSPPTGNTEAFF.